The present T cell receptor (beta chain) was sequenced within a study of CD8+CD57+ T cells in acquired aplastic anemia. Study-level information: Average DNA yield from sorted CD4+ and CD8+ cells was approximately 3 ug.

The authors sequenced patients whose flow cytometry had shown CD8+CD57+ cell expansion. The patients all had a severe acquired aplastic anemia diagnosis. With respect to this clonotype: The target antigen is unknown.

Whole-study results and caveats: Shared by patients and controls, twenty-nine CD8+ CDR3s were abundant in patients.

CDR3 and TCR beta VDJ profiling relied on genomic DNA as the template. TCRdb analysed the reads with MiXCR anew, one entry per CDR3 protein. The sample carries 120,000 or so distinct CDR3 sequences, roughly 40% recorded once. Germline V gene data show CDR1 as SNHLY and CDR2 as FYNNEI. The CDR3 has 11 amino acids. The chain combines TRBV2 with TRBJ2-3; D gene uncertain. Specimen: sorted CD4+, CD8+, or CD8+CD57+ T cells (not recorded which) from PBMCs. The clonotype comes from a human donor with aplastic anemia. The CDR3 region is CARQVQDTQYF. CDR3 coding DNA: TGTGCTAGGCAGGTGCAAGATACGCAGTATTTT. The entire variable domain, with the rest obtained from reference TRBV2 and TRBJ2-3, is as follows: EPEVTQTPSHQVTQMGQEVILRCVPISNHLYFYWYRQILGQKVEFLVSFYNNEISEKSEIFDDQFSVERPDGSNFTLKIRSTKLEDSAMYFCARQVQDTQYFGPGTRLTVL.